Below, 25 T cell receptor beta chains from the same sample are listed, as sequenced in a study of blood T cell repertoires in COVID-19. Assay used: immunoSEQ multiplex PCR; TCRdb lists only in-frame clones, some missing. The table shows approximately 210,000 clones, with approximately 90% occurring only once. Sequences were obtained from peripheral blood. These receptors originate from a middle-aged woman with acute or convalescent COVID-19.

This chain joins TRBV12-3 or TRBV12-4 and TRBJ1-4, with 8 bases that match TRBD1. V trimming: 10 bases; J trimming: 3 bases; junction bases outside the gene matches: 4. The CDR3 length is 13 residues. CDR3: CAITTGANEKLFF. In DNA, the CDR3 is TGTGCCATCACGACAGGGGCTAATGAAAAACTGTTTTTT.

The chain joins TRBV5-4 to TRBJ2-5; 11 bases agree with TRBD2. With 4 bases clipped from V and 6 bases from J, the junction kept 11 bases outside the gene matches. CDR1 is SGHNT and CDR2 is YYREEE in the germline V gene (reference sequence). There are 16 residues in the CDR3. The DNA of the CDR3 is TGTGCCAGCAGCGGGGAACTAGCGGGGGCCGGCAAGACCCAGTACTTC. Encoded protein: CASSGELAGAGKTQYF.

V gene TRBV6-6 combines with J gene TRBJ2-1; 9 bases are shared with TRBD2. Germline trimming cut 2 bases from V and 8 bases from J; bases unmatched to any gene: 4. The CDR3 runs 14 residues. The germline V gene has CDR1 MNHNY and CDR2 SVGAGI (reference sequence). This chain's CDR3 is CASSYTSGWDEQFF. The CDR3 DNA reads TGTGCCAGCAGTTACACTAGCGGGTGGGATGAGCAGTTCTTC.

CDR3 DNA sequence: TGTGCCAGCAGCCAAGATGGGGGGGGCTCTGGAAACACCATATATTTT. The encoded protein is CASSQDGGGSGNTIYF. The rearrangement joins TRBV3-1 (or the pseudogene TRBV3-2) to TRBJ1-3, with a possible D match to TRBD1 (5 bases). This CDR3 contains 16 residues. With 0 bases removed from V and 0 bases from J, the gap between germline ends came to 9 bases. Germline V gives CDR1 LGHDT, CDR2 YNNKEL (reference sequence).

CDR3 in DNA: TGTGCCATCAGACCTTCCGGGGGGGATCAGCCCCAGCATTTT. Encoded protein: CAIRPSGGDQPQHF. The chain is built from TRBV10-3 and TRBJ1-5; weak D call: TRBD1 (5 bases). The CDR3 sequence is 14 residues long. Trimming stripped 6 bases from V and 5 bases from J, with 14 bases between. Germline values: CDR1 ENHRY, CDR2 SYGVKD.

The chain carries TRBV7-2 and TRBJ1-5; TRBD1 matches 7 bases. This CDR3 comprises 16 residues. Losses at the gene ends were 5 bases for V and 4 bases for J; bases not matched to a gene: 11. Germline V CDR1 and CDR2: SGHTA, FQGNSA. CDR3 DNA: TGTGCCAGCAGCCATAGCGGACAGGCGAAAAATCAGCCCCAGCATTTT. As protein: CASSHSGQAKNQPQHF. Full variable domain (missing parts from reference TRBV7-2 and TRBJ1-5): GAGVSQSPSNKVTEKGKDVELRCDPISGHTALYWYRQSLGQGLEFLIYFQGNSAPDKSGLPSDRFSAERTGGSVSTLTIQRTQQEDSAVYLCASSHSGQAKNQPQHFGDGTRLSIL.

J is TRBJ2-3 and V is TRBV2; 10 positions match TRBD1. Losses at the gene ends were 4 bases for V and 4 bases for J; bases not matched to a gene: 5. Germline V gene sequence: CDR1 SNHLY, CDR2 FYNNEI. This CDR3 region has 15 residues. The DNA of the CDR3 is TGTGCCAGCAGTGGCAGGACAGGGGGTTCAGATACGCAGTATTTT. This gives the protein CASSGRTGGSDTQYF. The full variable domain, rest sourced from reference TRBV2 and TRBJ2-3, is EPEVTQTPSHQVTQMGQEVILRCVPISNHLYFYWYRQILGQKVEFLVSFYNNEISEKSEIFDDQFSVERPDGSNFTLKIRSTKLEDSAMYFCASSGRTGGSDTQYFGPGTRLTVL.

This sequence joins TRBV19 and TRBJ1-1, with a possible D match to TRBD1 (6 bases). Trimming stripped 7 bases from V and 0 bases from J, with 9 bases between. The length of the CDR3 is 13 residues. The germline V gene has CDR1 LNHDA and CDR2 SQIVND (reference sequence). CDR3 sequence (DNA): TGTGCCAGTAATCCAGGGGTGAACACTGAAGCTTTCTTT. It is translated as CASNPGVNTEAFF.

The chain joins TRBV7-8 to TRBJ1-2, with a possible D match to TRBD1 (6 bases). The germline CDR1 and CDR2 sequences are SGHVS and FQNEAQ. The CDR3 extends over 11 amino acids. V was trimmed by 6 bases and J by 6 bases, leaving 8 bases between them. This CDR3 is CASRQGNGYTF. CDR3 nucleotide sequence: TGTGCCAGCAGACAGGGAAATGGCTACACCTTC.

This clone was seen just once. V is TRBV10-3 and J is TRBJ2-1, with TRBD1 identical over 7 bases. J was trimmed by 0 bases and V by 6 bases; bases with no gene match: 14. There are 18 residues in the CDR3. The germline gives CDR1 ENHRY, CDR2 SYGVKD. DNA for the CDR3: TGTGCCATCAGCCCCGGTGGACAGGCCCAGTCCTCCTACAATGAGCAGTTCTTC. It translates to CAISPGGQAQSSYNEQFF.

This CDR3 reads CATSRDRGFGETQYF. In DNA, the CDR3 is TGTGCCACCAGCAGAGATAGGGGGTTCGGGGAGACCCAGTACTTC. J is TRBJ2-5 and V is TRBV15, with a possible D match to TRBD1 (6 bases). Germline loops: CDR1 LNHNV, CDR2 YYDKDF (reference sequence). V lost 0 bases and J lost 5, with 13 bases in between. CDR3 length: 15 amino acids. The whole variable domain, filled in from reference TRBV15 and TRBJ2-5, reads DAMVIQNPRYQVTQFGKPVTLSCSQTLNHNVMYWYQQKSSQAPKLLFHYYDKDFNNEADTPDNFQSRRPNTSFCFLDIRSPGLGDTAMYLCATSRDRGFGETQYFGPGTRLLVL.

The V call is TRBV24-1, the J call TRBJ2-2, with D unclear. Germline V gives CDR1 KGHDR, CDR2 SFDVKD. The CDR3 contains 14 residues. The V and J ends lost 4 bases and 7 bases respectively, with 12 bases between them. CDR3 nucleotides: TGTGCCACCAGTGACCACCTTTCGGGCGGGGAGCTGTTTTTT. It yields the protein CATSDHLSGGELFF.

This clone has more than one count but fewer than ten. The V gene is TRBV9, the J gene TRBJ1-1; no reliable D call. This CDR3 spans 14 amino acids. The V and J ends lost 7 bases and 0 bases respectively, with 13 bases between them. Germline V lookup: CDR1 SGDLS, CDR2 YYNGEE. The CDR3 spells CASGVGRMNTEAFF. CDR3 coding DNA: TGTGCCAGCGGGGTAGGGCGGATGAACACTGAAGCTTTCTTT.

The chain recombines TRBV19 with TRBJ2-1; possibly TRBD2 for D (7 bases). Germline V CDR1 and CDR2: LNHDA, SQIVND (reference sequence). This CDR3 contains 15 residues. V lost 3 bases and J 6 bases, leaving 15 bases between the germline ends. The CDR3 spells CASSIAAGASNEQFF. CDR3 bases: TGTGCCAGTAGTATCGCGGCGGGGGCGTCCAATGAGCAGTTCTTC.

This clone was found many times. V usage is TRBV19 and J usage is TRBJ1-1, with 9 bases aligning to TRBD1. The length of the CDR3 is 13 residues. Trimming removed 10 bases from V and 11 bases from J; junction bases left unmatched: 14. Germline CDR1 reads LNHDA; CDR2 reads SQIVND (reference sequence). The CDR3: CAILNRQGDRAFF. In nucleotides, the CDR3 is TGTGCCATCCTGAACCGACAGGGGGATAGGGCTTTCTTT.

V is TRBV5-5 and J is TRBJ2-5, with 8 bases identical to TRBD2. Germline trimming cut 5 bases from V and 4 bases from J; bases unmatched to any gene: 13. The CDR3 contains 16 residues. Germline values: CDR1 SGHKS, CDR2 YYEKEE (reference sequence). The CDR3: CASRAPGTRPSETQYF. Written as DNA, the CDR3 is TGTGCCAGCAGAGCCCCCGGGACTAGACCCTCAGAGACCCAGTACTTC.

CDR3 sequence (DNA): TGTGCCATCAGCCGGGTCTATCTCCTCGAGCAGTACGTC. This codes for CAISRVYLLEQYV. This sequence joins TRBV10-3 and TRBJ2-7, with D uncertain. With 6 bases removed from V and 6 bases from J, the gap between germline ends came to 15 bases. The germline V gene has CDR1 ENHRY and CDR2 SYGVKD. The CDR3 contains 13 residues.

The chain employs TRBV6-1 and TRBJ1-4; D might be TRBD1 (6 bases). In germline, CDR1 is MNHNS, CDR2 SASEGT. This CDR3 is built from 12 residues. V was shortened by 6 bases and J by 4 bases, with 6 bases between the two germline ends. The CDR3 spells CASRQGNEKLFF. In nucleotides, the CDR3 is TGTGCCAGCAGACAGGGTAATGAAAAACTGTTTTTT.

The chain combines TRBV4-1 with TRBJ1-2; D ambiguous. Per germline, CDR1 MGHRA and CDR2 YSYEKL. V shed 3 bases and J shed 1 base, with 15 bases lying between them. This CDR3 contains 16 residues. The CDR3, as DNA: TGCGCCAGCAGCCAGGCGGTGCCCCCGTTTAACTATGGCTACACCTTC. As protein: CASSQAVPPFNYGYTF.

V gene TRBV27 combines with J gene TRBJ1-1; no clear D gene. Trimming cost V 6 bases and J 10 bases, with 18 bases left between them. This CDR3 comprises 13 residues. The germline CDR1 and CDR2 sequences are MNHEY and SMNVEV (reference sequence). The CDR3 DNA reads TGTGCCAGCAGCCCAAGTGCCAGGATGCGAGCTTTCTTT. It specifies CASSPSARMRAFF.

This chain links TRBV5-1 with TRBJ1-1, with D possibly TRBD1 on 5 matching bases. Trimming took off 4 bases at V and 4 bases at J, with 11 bases between the two ends. The length of the CDR3 is 13 residues. Germline CDR1 and CDR2: SGHRS and YFSETQ. The CDR3 sequence is CASSTGGGTEAFF. Written as DNA, the CDR3 is TGCGCCAGCAGCACGGGGGGTGGCACTGAAGCTTTCTTT.

The chain combines TRBV27 with TRBJ2-7, with 9 bases matching TRBD1. From germline, CDR1 is MNHEY and CDR2 SMNVEV (reference sequence). The CDR3 extends over 14 amino acids. The V gene end was trimmed by 5 bases and the J gene end by 7 bases; junction bases not matched to a gene: 9. In nucleotides, the CDR3 is TGTGCCAGCAGTAGTGGACAGGGGATTCGGGAGCAGTACGTC. It yields the protein CASSSGQGIREQYV.

The chain is built from TRBV9 and TRBJ2-5; D unclear. There are 15 residues in the CDR3. Trimming shortened V by 0 bases and J by 1 base, and 10 bases separated the two germline ends. Germline CDR1 SGDLS, CDR2 YYNGEE. As DNA, the CDR3 is TGTGCCAGCAGCGTAGGCAGAAACACCCAAGAGACCCAGTACTTC. Its translation is CASSVGRNTQETQYF. The full variable domain, rest sourced from reference TRBV9 and TRBJ2-5, is DSGVTQTPKHLITATGQRVTLRCSPRSGDLSVYWYQQSLDQGLQFLIQYYNGEERAKGNILERFSAQQFPDLHSELNLSSLELGDSALYFCASSVGRNTQETQYFGPGTRLLVL.

J is TRBJ1-1 and V is TRBV27, with 9 nucleotides matching TRBD1. Germline trimming cut 8 bases from V and 4 bases from J; bases unmatched to any gene: 5. Germline CDR1 is MNHEY and CDR2 is SMNVEV (reference sequence). The CDR3 is made up of 13 amino acids. In DNA, the CDR3 is TGTGCCAGCCCCAGGACAGGGGCCACTGAAGCTTTCTTT. It is translated as CASPRTGATEAFF.

This chain connects TRBV5-6 to TRBJ2-2; D unresolved. Germline V gene lookup returns CDR1 SGHDT and CDR2 YYEEEE. Trimming pared 0 bases from V and 7 bases from J, leaving 16 bases between. This CDR3 is built from 16 residues. In DNA, the CDR3 is TGTGCCAGCAGCTTGGGGAATCATAGAGGAATCGGGGAGCTGTTTTTT. Its translation: CASSLGNHRGIGELFF.